Listed here are 8 T cell receptor beta chains from one sample, sequenced in a study of response to subunit inactivated influenza vaccine. From the RT-PCR reads, TCRdb called clonotypes with MiXCR, one entry per CDR3 protein. The sample comprises some 550,000 distinct CDR3 sequences, around a quarter of which are singletons, and 2.8% rests with the top ten. This sample also belongs to another study, concerning T cells expressing NK-cell markers. That paper states: Production of TCR beta cDNA relied on 5'RACE template switching with UMIs.

Here the sequenced sample was CD4+ T cells sorted from PBMCs, taken approximately 12 days after vaccination. The receptor source for this set is a man aged 50 to 60 who received an inactivated influenza vaccine.

This clonotype was counted between two and nine times. The chain uses TRBV24-1 and TRBJ2-6; TRBD1 aligns across 7 bases. V lost 3 bases to trimming and J lost 0 bases; unmatched junction nucleotides: 4. Germline CDR1 reads KGHDR; CDR2 reads SFDVKD. This CDR3 is built from 17 residues. The CDR3 protein is CATSDRTGHSGANVLTF. CDR3 coding DNA: TGTGCCACCAGTGATAGGACAGGCCACTCTGGGGCCAACGTCCTGACTTTC.

This clonotype was observed a few times. The chain combines TRBV7-9 with TRBJ2-3; D unresolved. The CDR3 is made up of 17 amino acids. Trimming left V 3 bases short and J 2 bases short, with 18 bases between. CDR1 and CDR2 from the germline V gene are SEHNR and FQNEAQ (reference sequence). CDR3 residues: CASSFPPSAINTDTQYF. The DNA for the CDR3 is TGTGCCAGCAGCTTCCCCCCGTCCGCGATAAACACAGATACGCAGTATTTT.

The chain links TRBV11-1 to TRBJ2-1; possible D gene TRBD1, 5 bases. Looked up from germline, CDR1 is SGHAT and CDR2 is FQDESV (reference sequence). V shed 1 base and J shed 5 bases, with 21 bases lying between them. CDR3 length: 18 amino acids. The CDR3 DNA reads TGTGCCAGCAGCTTAGGACCTAAGGGGATATCCCCCCACAATGAGCAGTTCTTC. Protein: CASSLGPKGISPHNEQFF. The whole variable domain, remainder taken from reference TRBV11-1 and TRBJ2-1, is EAEVAQSPRYKITEKSQAVAFWCDPISGHATLYWYRQILGQGPELLVQFQDESVVDDSQLPKDRFSAERLKGVDSTLKIQPAELGDSAMYLCASSLGPKGISPHNEQFFGPGTRLTVL.

J is TRBJ2-1 and V is TRBV12-3 or TRBV12-4, with 8 bases aligning to TRBD2. V was clipped by 7 bases and J by 1 base; unmatched bases: 6. The CDR3 spans 15 residues. Here the CDR3 reads CASTRSGSSYNEQFF. CDR3 in DNA: TGTGCCAGCACCCGAAGCGGGAGTTCCTACAATGAGCAGTTCTTC.

This clonotype came up a few times. The gene calls are TRBV20-1 and TRBJ1-5; 11 bases are a match to TRBD1. Unmatched junction bases numbered 4, after V lost 3 bases and J lost 6 bases. The V gene's germline CDR1 is DFQATT and CDR2 SNEGSKA (reference sequence). This CDR3 spans 14 amino acids. The CDR3 nucleotides are TGCAGTGCTAGTGGACAGGGGGCGGGTCAGCCCCAGCATTTT. Protein sequence: CSASGQGAGQPQHF.

The V call is TRBV5-1, the J call TRBJ2-4, with D possibly matching TRBD1 (5 bases). CDR3 length equals 14 residues. V shed 1 base and J shed 8 bases, with 13 bases lying between them. The germline V gene encodes CDR1 SGHRS and CDR2 YFSETQ. The DNA for the CDR3 is TGCGCCAGCAGCTTGTCGGCTAGGGGTGACATTCAGTACTTC. It translates to CASSLSARGDIQYF.

The sample holds a few counts of this clonotype. The chain couples TRBV20-1 to TRBJ2-3; 11 positions agree with TRBD2. The J segment lost 3 bases and the V segment lost 7 bases, leaving 3 bases of the junction unmatched. Germline V lookup: CDR1 DFQATT, CDR2 SNEGSKA (reference sequence). The CDR3 spans 13 residues. The CDR3 here is CSGLAGNTDTQYF. The DNA of the CDR3 is TGCAGTGGACTAGCGGGGAATACAGATACGCAGTATTTT.

J is TRBJ2-7 and V is TRBV6-2 or TRBV6-3; TRBD1 agrees at 9 bases. V dropped 5 bases and J dropped 5; count of bases not matched to a gene: 7. CDR1 MNHEY and CDR2 SVGEGT come from the germline V gene. The CDR3 sequence is 14 residues long. The CDR3: CASSAGTGLHEQYF. Here the CDR3 DNA reads TGTGCCAGCAGTGCCGGGACAGGGCTCCACGAGCAGTACTTC.